The 11 T cell receptor beta chains reported below all come from one sample, sequenced in a study of shared clonotypes between healthy human individuals. Clones were read by immunoSEQ multiplex PCR, and TCRdb kept only the in-frame ones, dropping some. Altogether about 2.3 million clones are present, over 90% being singletons, with the ten largest covering 0.35% to 0.45%. Source material: naive CD4+ T cells from PBMCs. The sample's subset: CD45RA+ positively selected. The receptor source for this set is a man aged 18 to 29 in good health. Some clones in this sample may be carry-over from other donors' samples.

The rearrangement uses TRBV29-1 and TRBJ1-1; possible D gene TRBD1, 6 bases. The CDR3 sequence is 13 residues long. Deletions cut 2 bases from V and 8 bases from J, with 15 bases between. Per the germline V gene, CDR1 is SQVTM and CDR2 is ANQGSEA. In DNA form, the CDR3 reads TGCAGCGTTGAATTAAGGTTCAGGGGAGAAGCTTTCTTT. Translation gives CSVELRFRGEAFF. The complete variable domain, with remaining parts taken from reference TRBV29-1 and TRBJ1-1, reads SAVISQKPSRDICQRGTSLTIQCQVDSQVTMMFWYRQQPGQSLTLIATANQGSEATYESGFVIDKFPISRPNLTFSTLTVSNMSPEDSSIYLCSVELRFRGEAFFGQGTRLTVV.

The CDR3 coding sequence is TGTGCCAGCAGCCCTGGGGGGAACACCGGGGAGCTGTTTTTT. This encodes CASSPGGNTGELFF. J is TRBJ2-2 and V is TRBV7-9; D possibly matches TRBD1 or TRBD2 (5 bases each). Trimming shortened V by 5 bases and J by 1 base, and 8 bases separated the two germline ends. The CDR3 is made up of 14 amino acids. Germline lookup yields CDR1 SEHNR and CDR2 FQNEAQ (reference sequence). Full variable domain (remainder filled in from reference TRBV7-9 and TRBJ2-2): DTGVSQNPRHKITKRGQNVTFRCDPISEHNRLYWYRQTLGQGPEFLTYFQNEAQLEKSRLLSDRFSAERPKGSFSTLEIQRTEQGDSAMYLCASSPGGNTGELFFGEGSRLTVL.

The CDR3 region is CASSLDGRANNEQFF. DNA for the CDR3: TGCGCCAGCAGCTTGGACGGGAGGGCCAACAATGAGCAGTTCTTC. The gene calls are TRBV5-1 and TRBJ2-1, with 8 bases that match TRBD2. Per germline, CDR1 SGHRS and CDR2 YFSETQ. The V segment lost 0 bases and the J segment 5 bases; nucleotides outside the gene matches: 4. The CDR3 has 15 amino acids.

V is TRBV27 and J is TRBJ2-1; 10 bases map to TRBD2. V was clipped by 4 bases and J by 7 bases; unmatched bases: 16. The germline gives CDR1 MNHEY, CDR2 SMNVEV (reference sequence). The CDR3 length is 18 residues. The CDR3 spells CASSWRLFGLAGVNEQFF. The CDR3 region has the DNA TGTGCCAGCAGTTGGCGCCTGTTTGGGCTAGCGGGAGTAAATGAGCAGTTCTTC.

The chain couples TRBV7-9 to TRBJ2-1, with D perhaps assigned TRBD1 or TRBD2 (5 bases each). Germline assignment: CDR1 SEHNR and CDR2 FQNEAQ (reference sequence). V was clipped by 3 bases and J by 3 bases, with 12 bases between them. The CDR3 sequence is 15 residues long. DNA for the CDR3: TGTGCCAGCAGCTTCGGGGCGGGCGGCTACAATGAGCAGTTCTTC. Translating gives CASSFGAGGYNEQFF.

The chain uses TRBV23-1 and TRBJ2-3, with D tentatively TRBD1 or TRBD2 (5 bases each). TRBV23-1 is known as an ORF, though its function is uncertain. The germline V and J ends were trimmed by 4 bases and 2 bases, with 16 bases remaining between them. The CDR3 runs to 16 residues. DNA of the CDR3: TGCGCCAGCAGTCGACCACGGGACCTCTACACAGATACGCAGTATTTT. It yields the protein CASSRPRDLYTDTQYF.

The chain recombines TRBV10-3 with TRBJ2-7; possibly TRBD1 for D (6 bases). Germline V CDR1 and CDR2: ENHRY, SYGVKD. This CDR3 spans 15 amino acids. The V and J ends lost 6 bases and 0 bases respectively, with 15 bases between them. CDR3 sequence (DNA): TGTGCCATCAGGGCCGGGACATCGATCTCCTACGAGCAGTACTTC. This codes for CAIRAGTSISYEQYF.

This chain links TRBV6-5 with TRBJ2-1; tentative D call: TRBD1 (6 bases). Between the trimmed V and J ends, which lost 0 bases and 9 bases, there was a span of 15 bases. This CDR3 spans 15 amino acids. From germline, CDR1 is MNHEY and CDR2 SVGAGI. The DNA for the CDR3 is TGTGCCAGCAGTTACTCGTTCAGGGGTGCCACTGAGCAGTTCTTC. This codes for CASSYSFRGATEQFF.

The chain uses TRBV19 and TRBJ2-5, with D possibly called TRBD1 or TRBD2 (5 bases each). This CDR3 is built from 15 residues. V was cut by 3 bases and J by 1 base, with 12 bases left in between. CDR1 is LNHDA and CDR2 is SQIVND in the germline V gene (reference sequence). CDR3: CASSIGTSPQETQYF. In DNA, the CDR3 is TGTGCCAGTAGTATTGGGACCTCCCCCCAAGAGACCCAGTACTTC. Complete variable domain (other parts from reference TRBV19 and TRBJ2-5): DGGITQSPKYLFRKEGQNVTLSCEQNLNHDAMYWYRQDPGQGLRLIYYSQIVNDFQKGDIAEGYSVSREKKESFPLTVTSAQKNPTAFYLCASSIGTSPQETQYFGPGTRLLVL.

The rearrangement uses TRBV6-5 and TRBJ1-5; 9 bases are a match to TRBD1. This CDR3 has 14 amino acids. With V trimmed by 7 bases and J by 9 bases, 10 bases remained unmatched. Germline assignment: CDR1 MNHEY and CDR2 SVGAGI. The CDR3 loop is CASKRTGDSRPQHF. The CDR3 bases are TGTGCCAGCAAAAGGACAGGGGATAGTCGGCCCCAGCATTTT.

The rearrangement uses TRBV28 and TRBJ1-1; D gene unclear. The CDR3 extends over 14 amino acids. V was trimmed by 2 bases and J by 10 bases, leaving 17 bases between them. From germline, CDR1 is MDHEN and CDR2 SYDVKM. This CDR3 reads CASSLGVPGYGAFF. The CDR3 DNA is TGTGCCAGCAGTTTAGGGGTCCCGGGTTATGGAGCTTTCTTT. Complete variable domain (other parts from reference TRBV28 and TRBJ1-1): DVKVTQSSRYLVKRTGEKVFLECVQDMDHENMFWYRQDPGLGLRLIYFSYDVKMKEKGDIPEGYSVSREKKERFSLILESASTNQTSMYLCASSLGVPGYGAFFGQGTRLTVV.